This entry lists 18 T cell receptor beta chains sequenced from one sample in a study of blood T cell repertoires in COVID-19. Measured with immunoSEQ multiplex PCR; TCRdb has only the in-frame clones, and not every one. The sample records about 170,000 clones, roughly 80% being singletons. The source material was peripheral blood. These receptors all come from a human donor with acute or convalescent COVID-19. The donor label of this sample is uncertain.

The rearrangement joins TRBV30 to TRBJ2-7, with a possible D match to TRBD1 (8 bases). Trimming shortened V by 4 bases and J by 7 bases, and 20 bases separated the two germline ends. From germline, CDR1 is GTSNPN and CDR2 SVGIG (reference sequence). This CDR3 has 14 residues. The CDR3, as DNA: TGTGCCTGGACGTATAACAGGGGGGGCTTGGAGCAGTACTTC. Its protein product is CAWTYNRGGLEQYF.

The chain has TRBV4-2 and TRBJ2-7; TRBD1 matches at 7 bases. Losses at the gene ends were 4 bases for V and 2 bases for J; bases not matched to a gene: 8. The CDR3 length is 15 residues. The V gene's germline CDR1 is LGHNA and CDR2 YNFKEQ. CDR3 region: CASSLASGTAYEQYF. The DNA of the CDR3 is TGTGCCAGCAGCCTCGCATCCGGGACAGCCTACGAGCAGTACTTC.

The chain joins TRBV7-3 to TRBJ2-3; a weak D match, TRBD2 (5 bases). The germline V gene encodes CDR1 SGHTA and CDR2 FQGTGA. This CDR3 comprises 14 residues. Trimming removed 4 bases from V and 5 bases from J, with 13 bases in between. CDR3 coding DNA: TGTGCCAGCAGCTCCCCCACCCGGGGAGATACGCAGTATTTT. It is translated as CASSSPTRGDTQYF.

This clone has just one count. The V and J genes are TRBV5-1 and TRBJ2-2; D is perhaps TRBD2 (5 bases). From germline, CDR1 is SGHRS and CDR2 YFSETQ. The CDR3 contains 15 residues. Trimming stripped 2 bases from V and 6 bases from J, with 14 bases between. The CDR3 is CASSFTAPGSGELFF. DNA of the CDR3: TGCGCCAGCAGCTTCACAGCGCCGGGGTCCGGGGAGCTGTTTTTT. The variable domain in full, completed from reference TRBV5-1 and TRBJ2-2, reads KAGVTQTPRYLIKTRGQQVTLSCSPISGHRSVSWYQQTPGQGLQFLFEYFSETQRNKGNFPGRFSGRQFSNSRSEMNVSTLELGDSALYLCASSFTAPGSGELFFGEGSRLTVL.

The sample holds one count of this clone. This sequence joins TRBV18 and TRBJ1-1; TRBD1 matches 8 bases. V was clipped by 1 base and J by 5 bases; unmatched bases: 6. Per the germline V gene, CDR1 is KGHSH and CDR2 is LQKENI. CDR3 size: 15 residues. The CDR3 sequence: CASSPRQGAETEAFF. The CDR3 nucleotides are TGTGCCAGCTCACCACGGCAGGGGGCTGAGACTGAAGCTTTCTTT.

The CDR3 loop reads CASSSRGGQKIYEQYF. The CDR3 bases are TGTGCCAGCAGTTCCCGAGGAGGTCAAAAGATATACGAGCAGTACTTC. The chain joins TRBV6-5 to TRBJ2-7; D may be TRBD2 (5 bases). Germline CDR1 and CDR2: MNHEY and SVGAGI. Trimming shortened V by 4 bases and J by 4 bases, and 20 bases separated the two germline ends. The length of the CDR3 is 16 residues.

The chain recombines TRBV4-2 with TRBJ2-7; the D gene is possibly TRBD2 (6 bases). There are 15 residues in the CDR3. Germline loops: CDR1 LGHNA, CDR2 YNFKEQ. V was trimmed by 2 bases and J by 0 bases, leaving 11 bases between them. CDR3 amino acids: CASSQNRDFSYEQYF. CDR3 nucleotide sequence: TGTGCCAGCAGCCAAAATAGGGACTTCTCCTACGAGCAGTACTTC.

The chain has TRBV6-5 and TRBJ2-3; possible D gene TRBD1, 6 bases. CDR1 MNHEY and CDR2 SVGAGI come from the germline V gene. V lost 6 bases and J lost 1, with 14 bases in between. The CDR3 consists of 15 residues. Here the CDR3 DNA reads TGTGCCAGCAGGCAGGGGCCATGGGGCACAGATACGCAGTATTTT. Protein sequence: CASRQGPWGTDTQYF.

The V call is TRBV7-8, the J call TRBJ1-1; 8 nucleotides line up with TRBD1. There are 14 residues in the CDR3. The trim removed 4 bases at V and 5 bases at J, leaving 6 bases unmatched. Germline CDR1 SGHVS, CDR2 FQNEAQ. The CDR3 region has the DNA TGTGCCAGCAGCTCCAGGGGGCGGATAACTGAAGCTTTCTTT. It encodes CASSSRGRITEAFF.

V usage is TRBV7-6 and J usage is TRBJ2-1; possibly TRBD2 for D (6 bases). The germline CDR1 and CDR2 sequences are SGHVS and FNYEAQ. Trimming pared 2 bases from V and 0 bases from J, leaving 17 bases between. This CDR3 comprises 18 residues. This CDR3 reads CASSLSDLRGSSYNEQFF. In DNA form, the CDR3 reads TGTGCCAGCAGCTTATCCGACTTGCGGGGTAGCTCCTACAATGAGCAGTTCTTC.

V usage is TRBV10-3 and J usage is TRBJ2-2, with D possibly matching TRBD1 (6 bases). The germline V gene encodes CDR1 ENHRY and CDR2 SYGVKD. The CDR3 is made up of 17 amino acids. Trimming stripped 0 bases from V and 3 bases from J, with 14 bases between. CDR3 coding DNA: TGTGCCATCAGTGAGTCGACTGGCAGGGGAGACACCGGGGAGCTGTTTTTT. Encoded protein: CAISESTGRGDTGELFF.

This chain joins TRBV19 and TRBJ1-3; tentatively, D is TRBD1 (5 bases). The germline gives CDR1 LNHDA, CDR2 SQIVND (reference sequence). V lost 11 bases, J lost 3 bases, and 11 bases lay in between. The CDR3 consists of 12 residues. CDR3 DNA: TGTGCCGTGGGGCGCCGTGGAAACACCATATATTTT. It codes for CAVGRRGNTIYF.

This clone was picked up a small number of times. V gene TRBV2 combines with J gene TRBJ1-5; the D is unclear. V dropped 7 bases and J dropped 0 bases, with 7 bases sitting between them. The CDR3 runs to 13 residues. Per the germline V gene, CDR1 is SNHLY and CDR2 is FYNNEI. CDR3: CASTSYSNQPQHF. The CDR3 DNA reads as TGTGCCAGCACCTCGTATAGCAATCAGCCCCAGCATTTT.

V gene TRBV30 combines with J gene TRBJ1-6; D ambiguous. The CDR3 is made up of 14 amino acids. Germline V gene data show CDR1 as GTSNPN and CDR2 as SVGIG (reference sequence). The V end was cut by 3 bases, the J end by 4 bases, with 10 bases between. The CDR3 loop is CAWSREEYNSPLHF. The CDR3, as DNA: TGTGCCTGGAGCCGAGAGGAGTATAATTCACCCCTCCACTTT.

The chain is built from TRBV5-1 and TRBJ2-3; 8 bases agree with TRBD2. The CDR3 has 16 residues. Germline CDR1 reads SGHRS; CDR2 reads YFSETQ. J lost 0 bases, V lost 4 bases, and 7 bases had no gene match. This CDR3 reads CASSTLAGSSTDTQYF. Written as DNA, the CDR3 is TGCGCCAGCAGCACCTTAGCGGGGTCTAGCACAGATACGCAGTATTTT.

The rearrangement joins TRBV11-3 to TRBJ2-7; D may be TRBD1 (6 bases). Trimming shortened V by 3 bases and J by 9 bases, and 15 bases separated the two germline ends. This CDR3 comprises 13 residues. In germline, CDR1 is SGHNT, CDR2 YENEEA. The CDR3 spells CASSLGFGGPQYF. The CDR3 bases are TGTGCCAGCAGCTTGGGCTTTGGGGGCCCGCAGTACTTC.

This clone was detected once. The chain uses TRBV5-1 and TRBJ2-3; maybe TRBD1 (6 bases). The CDR3 is 15 amino acids. Between the trimmed V and J ends, which lost 0 bases and 6 bases, there was a span of 14 bases. The germline V gene encodes CDR1 SGHRS and CDR2 YFSETQ. This CDR3 reads CASSLGQAPTDTQYF. CDR3 nucleotide sequence: TGCGCCAGCAGCTTGGGACAGGCCCCAACGGATACGCAGTATTTT.

This sequence joins TRBV14 and TRBJ1-2; weak D call: TRBD1 (6 bases). V lost 4 bases, J lost 9 bases, and 18 bases lay in between. This CDR3 has 14 residues. Germline lookup yields CDR1 SGHDN and CDR2 FVKESK. The CDR3 is CASSLDRSYLSYTF. The CDR3 DNA reads as TGTGCCAGCAGCCTTGACAGGAGTTACCTAAGCTACACCTTC.